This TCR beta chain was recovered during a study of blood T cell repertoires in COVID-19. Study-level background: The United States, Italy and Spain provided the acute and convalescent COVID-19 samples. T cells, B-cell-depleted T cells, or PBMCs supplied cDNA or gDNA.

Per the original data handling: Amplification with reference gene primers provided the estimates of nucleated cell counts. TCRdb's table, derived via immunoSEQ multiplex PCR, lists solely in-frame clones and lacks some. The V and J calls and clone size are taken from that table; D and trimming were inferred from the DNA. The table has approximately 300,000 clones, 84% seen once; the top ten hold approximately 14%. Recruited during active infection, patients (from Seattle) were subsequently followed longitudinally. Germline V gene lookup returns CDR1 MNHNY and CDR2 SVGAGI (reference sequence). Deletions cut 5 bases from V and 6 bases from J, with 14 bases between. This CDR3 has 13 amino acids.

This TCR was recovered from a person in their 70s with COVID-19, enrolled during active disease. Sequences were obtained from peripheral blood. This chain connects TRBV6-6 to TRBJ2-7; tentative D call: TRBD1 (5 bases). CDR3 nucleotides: TGTGCCAGCAGTCGTGAAGTGGGGCGCGAGCAGTACTTC. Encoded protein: CASSREVGREQYF.